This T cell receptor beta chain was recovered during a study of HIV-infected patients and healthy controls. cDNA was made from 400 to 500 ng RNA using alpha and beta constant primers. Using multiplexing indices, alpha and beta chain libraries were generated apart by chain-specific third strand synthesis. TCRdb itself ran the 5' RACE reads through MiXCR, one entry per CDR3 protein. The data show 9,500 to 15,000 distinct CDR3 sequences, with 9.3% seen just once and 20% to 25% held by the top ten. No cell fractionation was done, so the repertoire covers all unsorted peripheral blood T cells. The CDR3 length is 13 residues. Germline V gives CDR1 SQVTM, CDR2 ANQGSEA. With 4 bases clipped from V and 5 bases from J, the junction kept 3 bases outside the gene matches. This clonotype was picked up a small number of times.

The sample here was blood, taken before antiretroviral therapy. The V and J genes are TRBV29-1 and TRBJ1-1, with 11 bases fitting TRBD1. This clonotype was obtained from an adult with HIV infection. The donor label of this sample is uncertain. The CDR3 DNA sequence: TGCAGCGTTGGGGGGACAGGGGGGACTGAAGCTTTCTTT. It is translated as CSVGGTGGTEAFF.